What follows describes a single TCR beta chain. Sequenced by immunoSEQ multiplex PCR; TCRdb stores in-frame clones only, minus some. The sample carries 2 million to 2.5 million clones, just under 95% recorded once. This sample is drawn from a study of shared clonotypes between healthy human individuals. Germline V CDR1 and CDR2: LNHDA, SQIVND (reference sequence). V dropped 7 bases and J dropped 4 bases, with 10 bases sitting between them. The CDR3 loop spans 12 amino acids. V usage is TRBV19 and J usage is TRBJ1-2; possible D gene TRBD1, 5 bases. The clonotype was recovered from a man younger than 35 in good health. Some clones in this sample may be carry-over from other donors' samples. Sequenced input: naive CD4+ T cells from PBMCs. Regarding subset: CD45RA+ positively selected. The CDR3 coding sequence is TGTGCCAGTACTGACAGACTCTATGGCTACACCTTC. Translated, it gives CASTDRLYGYTF.